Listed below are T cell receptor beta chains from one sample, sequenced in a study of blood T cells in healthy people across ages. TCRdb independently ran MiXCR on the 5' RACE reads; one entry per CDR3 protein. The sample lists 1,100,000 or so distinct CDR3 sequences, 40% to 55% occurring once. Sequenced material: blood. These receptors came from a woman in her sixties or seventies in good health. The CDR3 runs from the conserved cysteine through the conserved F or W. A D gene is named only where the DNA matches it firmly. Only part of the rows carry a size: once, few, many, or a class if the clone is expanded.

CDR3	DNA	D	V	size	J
CSARDLGPQDTQYF	TGCAGTGCTAGAGACTTAGGTCCCCAAGATACGCAGTATTTT	.	TRBV20-1	.	TRBJ2-3
CSATAQSSYEQYF	TGCAGTGCTACAGCCCAAAGCTCCTACGAGCAGTACTTC	.	TRBV20-1	.	TRBJ2-7
CASSLALAGVPGELFF	TGCGCCAGCAGCTTGGCCCTAGCGGGAGTACCCGGGGAGCTGTTTTTT	TRBD2	TRBV5-1	.	TRBJ2-2
CASSLSVRYEQYF	TGTGCCAGCAGCTTAAGCGTCCGCTACGAGCAGTACTTC	.	TRBV7-2	many	TRBJ2-7
CASSYGPRDRGPHEQYF	TGTGCCAGCAGTTACGGGCCCCGGGACAGGGGGCCCCACGAGCAGTACTTC	TRBD1	TRBV6-5	few	TRBJ2-7
CSARRGLAGPAEQYF	TGCAGTGCTAGACGGGGCCTAGCGGGACCCGCCGAGCAGTACTTC	TRBD2	TRBV20-1	.	TRBJ2-7
CAGSFRTGGSPTGELFF	TGTGCCGGCAGCTTCCGTACTGGCGGGAGTCCGACCGGGGAGCTGTTTTTT	TRBD2	TRBV7-2	.	TRBJ2-2
CASSLYWGIDEAFF	TGTGCCAGCAGTTTATATTGGGGAATTGATGAAGCTTTCTTT	.	TRBV27	once	TRBJ1-1
CASSSRDRGYIQYF	TGTGCCAGCAGCTCCCGGGACAGGGGTTACATTCAGTACTTC	TRBD1	TRBV11-2	few	TRBJ2-4
CSAHDGTSGSDEQFF	TGCAGTGCGCACGATGGGACTAGCGGGAGTGATGAGCAGTTCTTC	TRBD2	TRBV20-1	.	TRBJ2-1
CASEGGGLNEQFF	TGTGCCAGCGAGGGGGGAGGGCTTAATGAGCAGTTCTTC	.	TRBV7-9	.	TRBJ2-1
CASSLDRGHGYTF	TGCGCCAGCAGCTTGGACAGGGGACATGGCTACACCTTC	TRBD1	TRBV5-1	.	TRBJ1-2
CASSPLGSGGTSSYEQYF	TGTGCCAGCAGCCCCCTTGGTAGCGGGGGTACCAGCTCCTACGAGCAGTACTTC	TRBD2	TRBV6-1	.	TRBJ2-7
CASREDTSSYEQYF	TGCGCCAGCAGAGAGGATACGAGTTCCTACGAGCAGTACTTC	.	TRBV5-1	.	TRBJ2-7
CASSLRTGTTMERQHF	TGTGCCAGCAGCTTAAGGACCGGGACAACAATGGAACGCCAGCATTTT	.	TRBV5-6	once	TRBJ1-5
CASNLFGTSGRMETQYF	TGTGCCAGCAACTTATTCGGGACTAGCGGGAGGATGGAGACCCAGTACTTC	TRBD2	TRBV7-8	.	TRBJ2-5
CSVEGGSLADTQYF	TGCAGCGTTGAAGGCGGGAGTCTTGCAGATACGCAGTATTTT	TRBD2	TRBV29-1	.	TRBJ2-3
CASSSPYAIAKNIQYF	TGTGCCAGCAGTTCCCCCTACGCAATAGCCAAAAACATTCAGTACTTC	.	TRBV28	few	TRBJ2-4
CASSAGRAGPNEQFF	TGTGCCAGCAGCGCGGGACGAGCGGGGCCCAATGAGCAGTTCTTC	TRBD2	TRBV9	few	TRBJ2-1
CASSRQANEQFF	TGTGCCAGCAGCCGTCAGGCGAATGAGCAGTTCTTC	.	TRBV11-1	.	TRBJ2-1
CASRGLAGFGTQYF	TGTGCCAGCAGGGGACTAGCGGGGTTCGGGACCCAGTACTTC	TRBD2	TRBV12-3/TRBV12-4	.	TRBJ2-5
CASSVGLAAAVRSYNEQFF	TGTGCCAGCAGCGTAGGTCTAGCGGCAGCCGTTAGATCCTACAATGAGCAGTTCTTC	TRBD2	TRBV9	.	TRBJ2-1
CASSLGRGEPQHF	TGTGCCAGCAGCCTAGGACGGGGGGAACCCCAGCATTTT	.	TRBV6-5	.	TRBJ1-5
CATSSRGQADTQYF	TGTGCCACCAGCAGCAGGGGGCAGGCAGATACGCAGTATTTT	TRBD1	TRBV15	.	TRBJ2-3
CATTRSGGDIQYF	TGTGCCACGACTCGGAGCGGGGGGGACATTCAGTACTTC	TRBD2	TRBV28	.	TRBJ2-4
CASSLTPPYYKQFF	TGTGCCAGCAGTTTGACCCCACCCTACTATAAGCAGTTCTTC	.	TRBV27	.	TRBJ2-1
CASSLGDSHEQYF	TGCGCCAGCAGCTTGGGGGACAGTCACGAGCAGTACTTC	TRBD1	TRBV5-1	.	TRBJ2-7
CASSPSGGRTDTQYF	TGTGCCAGCTCGCCTAGCGGGGGACGCACAGATACGCAGTATTTT	TRBD2	TRBV18	.	TRBJ2-3
CASSLGWEETQYF	TGTGCCAGCAGCTTAGGTTGGGAGGAGACCCAGTACTTC	.	TRBV7-9	many	TRBJ2-5
CASITTGYGYTF	TGTGCCAGCATTACGACTGGCTATGGCTACACCTTC	.	TRBV28	.	TRBJ1-2
CASSELGGDYEQYF	TGTGCCAGCAGTGAATTGGGGGGGGACTACGAGCAGTACTTC	TRBD2	TRBV2	.	TRBJ2-7
CASSPSGFLDTQYF	TGTGCCAGCAGTCCTAGCGGATTTTTAGATACGCAGTATTTT	TRBD2	TRBV25-1	.	TRBJ2-3
CASSSVTEYNEQFF	TGTGCCAGCAGCTCCGTGACGGAATACAATGAGCAGTTCTTC	.	TRBV11-2	.	TRBJ2-1
CASSQDTGVIETQYF	TGCGCCAGCAGCCAAGATACGGGAGTCATAGAGACCCAGTACTTC	.	TRBV4-1	.	TRBJ2-5
CASSQGQDQPQHF	TGCGCCAGCAGCCAAGGTCAGGATCAGCCCCAGCATTTT	.	TRBV4-1	.	TRBJ1-5
CASSSETGLNTEAFF	TGCGCCAGCAGCTCCGAGACAGGATTGAACACTGAAGCTTTCTTT	.	TRBV5-1	.	TRBJ1-1
CASSLTRDRSRGYTF	TGTGCCAGCAGCTTAACCCGGGACAGAAGTCGGGGCTACACCTTC	TRBD1	TRBV7-3	.	TRBJ1-2
CASSQVPTSDEQYF	TGTGCCAGCAGCCAGGTCCCGACTAGCGACGAGCAGTACTTC	TRBD2	TRBV3-1	.	TRBJ2-7
CASITPEPGANVLTF	TGTGCCAGCATAACACCCGAACCTGGGGCCAACGTCCTGACTTTC	.	TRBV2	.	TRBJ2-6
CSVAMTGGGTTQYF	TGCAGCGTTGCGATGACAGGGGGCGGTACTACGCAGTATTTT	TRBD1	TRBV29-1	few	TRBJ2-3